The 3 T cell receptor beta chains reported below all come from one sample, sequenced in a study of STAT5B mutations in CD4+ large granular lymphocyte leukemia. The assay was immunoSEQ multiplex PCR, and TCRdb's table has in-frame clones only and misses some. The data hold about 33,000 clones, with roughly 79% observed a single time. Material: CD4+ T cells from blood buffy coats. All receptors come from a human donor in good health.

The chain couples TRBV5-1 to TRBJ1-3; tentatively, D is TRBD1 (6 bases). The V end lost 0 bases, the J end lost 1 base, and 11 bases lay between the germline ends. This CDR3 is 16 amino acids long. CDR1 is SGHRS and CDR2 is YFSETQ in the germline V gene. Here the CDR3 reads CASSLALRGSGNTIYF. CDR3 nucleotide sequence: TGCGCCAGCAGCTTGGCACTAAGGGGGTCTGGAAACACCATATATTTT.

For the CDR3, the DNA is TGTGCCAGCAGCTATGAGACAGGGGATGGCCAGCCCCAGCATTTT. Amino acid sequence: CASSYETGDGQPQHF. V usage is TRBV5-5 and J usage is TRBJ1-5; TRBD1 matches at 8 bases. The CDR3 runs 15 residues. Germline trimming cut 3 bases from V and 7 bases from J; bases unmatched to any gene: 9. Germline CDR1 and CDR2: SGHKS and YYEKEE (reference sequence). The entire variable domain, with the rest obtained from reference TRBV5-5 and TRBJ1-5, is as follows: DAGVTQSPTHLIKTRGQQVTLRCSPISGHKSVSWYQQVLGQGPQFIFQYYEKEERGRGNFPDRFSARQFPNYSSELNVNALLLGDSALYLCASSYETGDGQPQHFGDGTRLSIL.

This sequence joins TRBV27 and TRBJ2-2; no clear D. Germline V CDR1 and CDR2: MNHEY, SMNVEV (reference sequence). Trimming took off 4 bases at V and 3 bases at J, with 6 bases between the two ends. This CDR3 has 13 residues. CDR3 DNA: TGTGCCAGCAGTTCCTGGGACACCGGGGAGCTGTTTTTT. Encoded protein: CASSSWDTGELFF.